This TCR beta chain was retrieved from a study of shared clonotypes between healthy human individuals (TCRdb year 2020). For context, the study as a whole: A few men and a couple of women, aged 18 to 49 years, made up the cohort. Per donor, three plates each were used for CD4 naive and CD4 memory, two for CD8 naive, and one for CD8 memory. Blood TCR repertoires of about five healthy adults were deeply sequenced to estimate repertoire size and the extent of clonotype sharing between individuals. Different laboratories and diverse techniques were used to prepare libraries and sequence TCR repertoires, to increase sequencing depth and limit assay-specific biases. Per donor, leukapheresis produced somewhere between about 0.85 and 8.9 billion PBMCs.

Concerning this clone: The target of this receptor is not known. Base qualities are not recorded, but no much larger clone differs from it by a single base.

The donors were healthy, HIV-negative adults who had no recently reported acute infections or vaccinations. Only Caucasian adults living in Nashville, Tennessee, USA were represented among the donors. Magnetic negative selection was used to enrich CD4+ T cells, after which naive cells were positively selected on CD45RA and the negative fraction became the memory subset. After blood collection by leukapheresis, PBMCs were isolated using Ficoll-Histopaque density gradient centrifugation and then cryopreserved in the vapor phase of liquid nitrogen. Purity and quantity of every magnetically sorted T cell population were checked by analytical flow cytometry. Genomic DNA was isolated from each sorted fraction and quantified by UV absorbance on a Nanodrop 2000c. Study-wide conclusions, independent of this receptor: Pairwise subsampling led to the expectation that sequencing depth would affect the degree of clonotype sharing among donors. Naive subsets generally had larger estimated clonotype richness than memory subsets. Sampling was restricted to blood, and TCR repertoires in tissues likely differ from the TCR repertoires found in blood. Because the study included a small number of donors, the genetic and exposure-history diversity represented was limited. Rarefaction of sorted-subset datasets indicated incomplete sequencing despite the large sequencing depth. Clonotypes shared by all four sorted-subset donors showed higher generation probabilities than non-shared clonotypes. Across several donors, approximately 4.9% of naive CD4, approximately 3.5% of naive CD8, about 2.3% of memory CD4, and approximately 0.4% of memory CD8 clonotypes were shared.

TCR CDR3 regions were amplified from genomic DNA by multiplex PCR using the deep immunoSEQ assay. Extracted genomic DNA from each cell subset was spread evenly across all wells of several immunoSEQ 96-well plates, with each plate serving as a replicate. Each replicate PCR for sorted subsets received around 200 ng genomic DNA, equal to roughly 30,000 T cell genomes. Purified libraries were quantified with a Qubit 3.0 fluorometer, sized on a Bioanalyzer 2100, and re-quantified with the KAPA Library Quantification kit. Every immunoSEQ 96-well plate was sequenced on a separate single-read 150-cycle Illumina NextSeq 550 flow cell. Regarding the original processing steps: Because the immunoSEQ output held only junctional sequences and lacked quality scores, the filtering could not match the filtering applied to full-length reads. To assign V/J genes and CDR3, sequences were annotated against IMGT germline references using PyIR, a Python wrapper for IgBLAST v1.9. Any read was removed if the V/J assignment was weak (E-value above 1e-6), the CDR3 was missing, or the read contained stop codons, out-of-frame junctions, or ambiguous translated residues. V3J clonotypes were defined by identical inferred V gene, J gene, and CDR3 amino acid sequence. Percentage overlap between repertoires was computed as shared unique clonotypes divided by the size of the smaller repertoire. Richness of each repertoire was evaluated using RTK rarefaction, the Chao1 estimator, and Recon v2.1 estimates of unobserved clonotypes. Generation probabilities were computed with OLGA for all TCRbeta clonotypes obtained by the gDNA method from several donors. TCRdb re-hosts the immuneACCESS table, in-frame sequences only. Its copies lack some clones; in the studies checked, an unresolved V gene accounts for under half of them, and the cause for the rest is not known. The V and J calls and clone size are taken from that table; D and trimming were inferred from the DNA. In all, the sample holds roughly 2 million clones, and nearly 97% of those were seen once. The leading ten clones occupy around 0.13% of the sample.

The sample comprised naive CD4+ T cells sorted from blood. The label giving this sample's cell subset or site can be read as: CD45RA+ positively selected. The source of this sequence is a man aged 18 to 30 in good health.

The nucleotide sequence reads TGTGCCAGCAGCGTAGCTCCGGATATTTCGGAAGCTTTCTTT. Its amino acids are CASSVAPDISEAFF. The rearranged segments are TRBV9 and TRBJ1-1, with no reliable assignment of the D segment. From the cysteine through the phenylalanine, the CDR3 covers 14 amino acids. The CDR3 DNA has 42 bases and is translated from base 1. V lost 0 bases and J lost 8 bases; the stretch between them is 14 bases long. Looking up the germline V gene yields CDR1 SGDLS and CDR2 YYNGEE. The entire variable domain, with the stretches around the CDR3 drawn from the reference TRBV9 and TRBJ1-1 proteins, is DSGVTQTPKHLITATGQRVTLRCSPRSGDLSVYWYQQSLDQGLQFLIQYYNGEERAKGNILERFSAQQFPDLHSELNLSSLELGDSALYFCASSVAPDISEAFFGQGTRLTVV.